This entry concerns a single T cell receptor (beta chain). No antigen is known for it. CDR1 is MNHEY, CDR2 SMNVEV, per germline (reference sequence). This CDR3 spans 13 amino acids. V was trimmed by 0 bases and J by 4 bases, leaving 5 bases between them. Oncomine TCR Beta short-read sequencing was applied to DNA from cultured CD4+ T cells. TCRdb reanalysed the PCR reads using MiXCR and keeps one entry per CDR3 protein. This table has 13,000 to 15,000 distinct CDR3 sequences, around 56% appearing once. Treatment denoted: 10-day PBMC culture with coronavirus spike peptide pools or control peptides (ViraFEST assay). Using peptide pools, antigen-specific T cells were expanded in ViraFEST before TCRs were sequenced. Every positive PCR date fell between March and December 2020, earlier than the US Alpha, Beta and Delta variants. This sample stems from a study of vaccination and CD4 T cells after COVID-19. Overall study context: Each convalescent patient was PCR positive for SARS-CoV-2 on nasal swab; roughly ten cases were mild and one severe.

The source is a human donor who had recovered from COVID-19. The sample comprised CD4+ T cells from blood, cultured in vitro. The chain has TRBV27 and TRBJ2-3; D remains unclear. This CDR3 reads CASSLSIADTQYF. CDR3 sequence (DNA): TGTGCCAGCAGTTTATCGATCGCAGATACGCAGTATTTT.